These T cell receptor beta chains were read from a single sample in a study of cytomegalovirus exposure and HLA in healthy donors. TCRdb's table, derived via immunoSEQ multiplex PCR, lists solely in-frame clones and lacks some. The sample lists 35,000 to 50,000 clones; 93% were seen once. Sequenced input: PBMCs. The receptors were gathered from a woman younger than 35 in good health and CMV-seronegative. CDR3s include the opening cysteine and the closing phenylalanine or tryptophan. D genes are given only for firm matches. Only some rows state a clone size, as once, few, many or a class for expanded clones.

cdr3_aa,cdr3_nt,v_call,d_call,j_call,clone_size
CAWSVLGYEQYF,TGTGCCTGGAGTGTACTTGGCTACGAGCAGTACTTC,TRBV30,.,TRBJ2-7,.
CASSSQGASGELFF,TGCGCCAGCAGCTCTCAGGGTGCGTCCGGGGAGCTGTTTTTT,TRBV5-1,.,TRBJ2-2,.
CAISESVMGENYGYTF,TGTGCCATCAGTGAGTCGGTCATGGGAGAAAACTATGGCTACACCTTC,TRBV10-3,.,TRBJ1-2,.
CASSDSTSGSNEQFF,TGTGCCAGCAGTGACTCGACTAGCGGGAGCAATGAGCAGTTCTTC,TRBV6-4,TRBD2,TRBJ2-1,.
CAWSVGFFSPGWGYGYTF,TGTGCCTGGAGTGTGGGTTTTTTCAGTCCAGGGTGGGGCTATGGCTACACCTTC,TRBV30,.,TRBJ1-2,.
CASSLVSGGSTDTQYF,TGTGCCAGCAGCTTAGTATCGGGGGGTTCCACAGATACGCAGTATTTT,TRBV11-2,TRBD2,TRBJ2-3,.
CASSLGLGVRGTGELFF,TGTGCCAGCAGCTTAGGTCTCGGGGTACGGGGGACCGGGGAGCTGTTTTTT,TRBV7-8,.,TRBJ2-2,once
CASSARTNNINSGNTIYF,TGTGCCAGCAGCGCCCGAACAAATAACATAAACTCTGGAAACACCATATATTTT,TRBV9,.,TRBJ1-3,once
CASSLLRLNAYDTGELFF,TGTGCCAGCAGTTTATTGAGGTTGAACGCCTATGACACCGGGGAGCTGTTTTTT,TRBV27,.,TRBJ2-2,.
CASSLLRDRDLDTQYF,TGCGCCAGCAGCTTGTTAAGGGACAGGGACTTGGATACGCAGTATTTT,TRBV5-1,TRBD1,TRBJ2-3,.
CASSPRQGNTEAFF,TGCGCCAGCAGTCCTCGACAGGGGAACACTGAAGCTTTCTTT,TRBV10-1,TRBD1,TRBJ1-1,.
CSGGTGTGGEQYF,TGCAGCGGGGGAACCGGGACAGGGGGGGAGCAGTACTTC,TRBV29-1,TRBD1,TRBJ2-7,.
CASSSGTAVSYEQYF,TGTGCCAGCAGCTCCGGGACAGCAGTGTCTTACGAGCAGTACTTC,TRBV5-4,TRBD1,TRBJ2-7,.
CASSPQSGQNTGELFF,TGTGCCAGCAGCCCCCAGTCGGGACAGAACACCGGGGAGCTGTTTTTT,TRBV9,.,TRBJ2-2,.
CASGLDTVNSPLHF,TGTGCCAGCGGTCTGGACACCGTTAATTCACCCCTCCACTTT,TRBV6-5,.,TRBJ1-6,.
CASSFRGDNEKLFF,TGTGCCAGCAGCTTCAGAGGTGACAATGAAAAACTGTTTTTT,TRBV11-2,.,TRBJ1-4,.